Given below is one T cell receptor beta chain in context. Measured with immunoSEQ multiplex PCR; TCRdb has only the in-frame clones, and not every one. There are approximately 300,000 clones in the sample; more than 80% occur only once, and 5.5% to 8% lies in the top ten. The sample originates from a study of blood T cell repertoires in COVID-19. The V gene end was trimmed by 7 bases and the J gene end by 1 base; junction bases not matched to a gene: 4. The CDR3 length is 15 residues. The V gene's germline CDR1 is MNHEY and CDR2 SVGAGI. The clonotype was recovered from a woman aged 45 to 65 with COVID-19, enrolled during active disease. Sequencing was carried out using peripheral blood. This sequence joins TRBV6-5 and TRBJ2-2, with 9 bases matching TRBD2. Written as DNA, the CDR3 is TGTGCCAGCAAGCTAGCGGGACTGAACACCGGGGAGCTGTTTTTT. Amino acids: CASKLAGLNTGELFF.